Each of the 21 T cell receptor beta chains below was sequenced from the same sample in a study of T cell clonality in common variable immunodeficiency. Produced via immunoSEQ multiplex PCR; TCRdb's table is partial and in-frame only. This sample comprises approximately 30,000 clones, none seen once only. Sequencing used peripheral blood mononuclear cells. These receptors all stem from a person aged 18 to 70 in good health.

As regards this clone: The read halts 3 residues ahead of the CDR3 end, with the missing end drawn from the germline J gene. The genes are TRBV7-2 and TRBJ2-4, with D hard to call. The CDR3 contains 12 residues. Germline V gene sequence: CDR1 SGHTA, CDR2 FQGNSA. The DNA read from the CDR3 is TGTGCCAGCAGCTTACAAGACTTCGGT. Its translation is CASSLQDFG. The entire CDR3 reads CASSLQDFGQYF.

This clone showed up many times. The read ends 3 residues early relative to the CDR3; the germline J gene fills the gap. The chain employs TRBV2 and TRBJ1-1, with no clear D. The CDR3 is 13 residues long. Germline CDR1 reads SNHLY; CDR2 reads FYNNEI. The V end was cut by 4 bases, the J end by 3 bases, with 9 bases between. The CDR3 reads CASSGKGYTEAFF. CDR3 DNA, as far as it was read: TGTGCCAGCAGTGGAAAAGGGTACACTGAA.

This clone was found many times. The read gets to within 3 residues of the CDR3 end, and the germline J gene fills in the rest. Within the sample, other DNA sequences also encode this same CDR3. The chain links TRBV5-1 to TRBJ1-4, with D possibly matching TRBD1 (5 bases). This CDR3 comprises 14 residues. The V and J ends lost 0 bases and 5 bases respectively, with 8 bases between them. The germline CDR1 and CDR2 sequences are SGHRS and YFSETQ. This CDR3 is CASSLGGENEKLFF. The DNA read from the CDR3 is TGCGCCAGCAGCTTGGGGGGGGAGAATGAAAAA.

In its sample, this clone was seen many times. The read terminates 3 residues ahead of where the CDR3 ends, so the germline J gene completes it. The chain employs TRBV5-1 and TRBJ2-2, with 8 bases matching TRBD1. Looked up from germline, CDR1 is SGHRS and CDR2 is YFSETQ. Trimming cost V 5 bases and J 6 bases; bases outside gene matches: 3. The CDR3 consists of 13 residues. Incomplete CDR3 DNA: TGCGCCAGCAGTCCAGGGGGCTCCGGGGAG. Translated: CASSPGGSGE. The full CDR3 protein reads CASSPGGSGELFF.

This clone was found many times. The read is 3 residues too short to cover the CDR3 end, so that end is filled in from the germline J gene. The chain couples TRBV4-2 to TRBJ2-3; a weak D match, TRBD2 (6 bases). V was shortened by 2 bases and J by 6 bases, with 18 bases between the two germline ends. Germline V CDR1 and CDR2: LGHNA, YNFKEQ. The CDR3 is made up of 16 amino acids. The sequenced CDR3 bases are TGTGCCAGCAGCCAACCCTGGACTAACTCACTTGATACG. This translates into CASSQPWTNSLDT. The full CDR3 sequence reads CASSQPWTNSLDTQYF.

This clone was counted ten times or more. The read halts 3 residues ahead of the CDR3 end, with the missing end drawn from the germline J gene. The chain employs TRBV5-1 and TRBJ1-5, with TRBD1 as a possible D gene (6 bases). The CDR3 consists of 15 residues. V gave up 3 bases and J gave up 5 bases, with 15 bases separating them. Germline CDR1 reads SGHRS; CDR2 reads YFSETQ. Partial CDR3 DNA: TGCGCCAGCAGCTGGGCGCCAGGGGTAGATCAGCCC. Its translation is CASSWAPGVDQP. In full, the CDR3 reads CASSWAPGVDQPQHF.

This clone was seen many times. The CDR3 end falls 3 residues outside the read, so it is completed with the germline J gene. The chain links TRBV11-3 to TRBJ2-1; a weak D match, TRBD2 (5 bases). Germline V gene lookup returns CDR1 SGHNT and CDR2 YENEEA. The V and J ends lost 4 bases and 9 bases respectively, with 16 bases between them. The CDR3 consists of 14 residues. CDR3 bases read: TGTGCCAGCAGCTACGGGGTAGGCAGCCTTGAG. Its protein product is CASSYGVGSLE. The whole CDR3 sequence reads CASSYGVGSLEQFF.

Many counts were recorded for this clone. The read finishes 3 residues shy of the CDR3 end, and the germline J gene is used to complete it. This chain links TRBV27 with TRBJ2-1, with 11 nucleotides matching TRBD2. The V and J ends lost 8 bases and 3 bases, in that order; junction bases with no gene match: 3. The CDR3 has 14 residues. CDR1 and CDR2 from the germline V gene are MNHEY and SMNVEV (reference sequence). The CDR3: CASGGLADYNEQFF. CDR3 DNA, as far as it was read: TGTGCCAGCGGGGGACTAGCGGACTACAATGAG.

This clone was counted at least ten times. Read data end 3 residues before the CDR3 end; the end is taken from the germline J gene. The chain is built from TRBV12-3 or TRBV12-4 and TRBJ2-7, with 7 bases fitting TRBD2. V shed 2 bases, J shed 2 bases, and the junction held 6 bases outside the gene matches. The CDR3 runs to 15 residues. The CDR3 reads CASSLSSGETYEQYF. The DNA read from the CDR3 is TGTGCCAGCAGTTTAAGCAGCGGGGAGACCTACGAG.

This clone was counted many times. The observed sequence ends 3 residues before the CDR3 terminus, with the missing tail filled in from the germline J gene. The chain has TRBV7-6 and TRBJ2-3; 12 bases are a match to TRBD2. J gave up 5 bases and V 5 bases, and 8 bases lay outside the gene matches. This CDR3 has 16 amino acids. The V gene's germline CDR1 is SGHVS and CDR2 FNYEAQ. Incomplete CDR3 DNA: TGTGCCAGCAGCACCCCTAGCGGGGGGGCCGGAGATACG. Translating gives CASSTPSGGAGDT. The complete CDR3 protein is CASSTPSGGAGDTQYF.

The CDR3 DNA, read in part, is TGTGCCAGCAGCTCCCATGAGAGGGCTGAA. Encoded protein: CASSSHERAE. The entire CDR3 protein reads CASSSHERAEAFF. V is TRBV7-9 and J is TRBJ1-1; D uncertain. The read stops 3 residues short of the end of the CDR3; the missing end is completed from the germline J gene. The CDR3 spans 13 residues. Deletions cut 4 bases from V and 6 bases from J, with 12 bases between. The germline gives CDR1 SEHNR, CDR2 FQNEAQ (reference sequence).

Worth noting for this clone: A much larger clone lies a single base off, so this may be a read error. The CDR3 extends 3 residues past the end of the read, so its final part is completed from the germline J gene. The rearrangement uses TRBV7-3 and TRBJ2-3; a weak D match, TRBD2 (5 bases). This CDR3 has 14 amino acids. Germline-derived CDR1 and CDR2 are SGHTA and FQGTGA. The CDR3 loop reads CSSSRGLATDTQYF. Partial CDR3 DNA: TGTTCCAGCAGTCGTGGACTGGCCACAGATACG.

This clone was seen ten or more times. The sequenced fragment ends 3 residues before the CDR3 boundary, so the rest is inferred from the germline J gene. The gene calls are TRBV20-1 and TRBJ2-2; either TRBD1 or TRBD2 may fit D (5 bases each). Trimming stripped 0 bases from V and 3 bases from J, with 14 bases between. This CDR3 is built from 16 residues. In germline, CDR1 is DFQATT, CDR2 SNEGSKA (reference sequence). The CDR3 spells CSARDARGRDTGELFF. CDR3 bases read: TGCAGTGCTAGAGATGCGAGGGGAAGGGACACCGGGGAG.

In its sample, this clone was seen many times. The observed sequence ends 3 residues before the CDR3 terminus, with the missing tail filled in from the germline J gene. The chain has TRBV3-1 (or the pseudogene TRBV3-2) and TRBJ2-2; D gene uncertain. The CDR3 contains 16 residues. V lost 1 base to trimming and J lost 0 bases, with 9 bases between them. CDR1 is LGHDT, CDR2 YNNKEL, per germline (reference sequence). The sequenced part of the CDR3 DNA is TGTGCCAGCAGCCAAGGCCTCCCGGCGAACACCGGGGAG. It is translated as CASSQGLPANTGE. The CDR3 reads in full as CASSQGLPANTGELFF.

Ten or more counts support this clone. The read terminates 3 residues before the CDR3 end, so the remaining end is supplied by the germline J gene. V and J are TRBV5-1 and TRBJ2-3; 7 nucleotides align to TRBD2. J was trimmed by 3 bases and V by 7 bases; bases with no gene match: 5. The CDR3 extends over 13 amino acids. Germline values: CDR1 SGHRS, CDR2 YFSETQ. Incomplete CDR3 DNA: TGCGCCAGCCAACTGGGGGGGACAGATACG. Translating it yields CASQLGGTDT. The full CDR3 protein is CASQLGGTDTQYF.

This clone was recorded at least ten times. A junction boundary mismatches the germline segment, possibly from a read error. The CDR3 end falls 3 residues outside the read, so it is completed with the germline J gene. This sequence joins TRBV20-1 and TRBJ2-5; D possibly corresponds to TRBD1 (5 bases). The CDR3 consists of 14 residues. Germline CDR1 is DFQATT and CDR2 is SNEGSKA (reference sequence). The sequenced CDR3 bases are TGCAGTGCTAGAGATAGAGTGGGGCAAGATACC. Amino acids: CSARDRVGQDT. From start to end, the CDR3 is CSARDRVGQDTQYF.

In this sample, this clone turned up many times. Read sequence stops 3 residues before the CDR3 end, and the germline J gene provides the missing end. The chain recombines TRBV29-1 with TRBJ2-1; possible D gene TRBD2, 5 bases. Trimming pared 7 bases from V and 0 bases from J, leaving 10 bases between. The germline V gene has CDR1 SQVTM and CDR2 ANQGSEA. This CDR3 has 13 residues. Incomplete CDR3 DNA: TGCAGCGCTAGCCGGAGCTCCTACAATGAG. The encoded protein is CSASRSSYNE. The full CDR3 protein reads CSASRSSYNEQFF.

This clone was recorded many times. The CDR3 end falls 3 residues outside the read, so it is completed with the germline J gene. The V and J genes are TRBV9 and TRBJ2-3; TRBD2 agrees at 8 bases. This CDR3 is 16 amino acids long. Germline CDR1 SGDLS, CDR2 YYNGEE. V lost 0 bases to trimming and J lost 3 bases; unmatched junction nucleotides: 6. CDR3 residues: CASSVERGGSTDTQYF. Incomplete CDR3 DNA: TGTGCCAGCAGCGTAGAACGGGGGGGCAGTACAGATACG.

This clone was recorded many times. The sequenced CDR3 bases are TGTGCCAGCAGCGAGCGGGATGAG. It is translated as CASSERDE. In full, the CDR3 reads CASSERDEQFF. The chain couples TRBV7-9 to TRBJ2-1; weak D call: TRBD2 (6 bases). The CDR3 is cut off 3 residues early in the read; its end comes from the germline J gene. This CDR3 contains 11 residues. Trimming left V 5 bases short and J 8 bases short, with 7 bases between. Germline CDR1 reads SEHNR; CDR2 reads FQNEAQ (reference sequence).

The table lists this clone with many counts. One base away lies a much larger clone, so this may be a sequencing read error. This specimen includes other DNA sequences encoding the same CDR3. The part of the CDR3 DNA that was read is TGCAGTGCCCTTCTCAACACA. This gives the protein CSALLNT. The whole CDR3 sequence reads CSALLNTIYF. The chain joins TRBV20-1 to TRBJ1-3; D uncertain. The CDR3 end lies 3 residues beyond the end of the read and is filled in from the germline J gene. This CDR3 spans 10 amino acids. Germline V lookup: CDR1 DFQATT, CDR2 SNEGSKA (reference sequence).

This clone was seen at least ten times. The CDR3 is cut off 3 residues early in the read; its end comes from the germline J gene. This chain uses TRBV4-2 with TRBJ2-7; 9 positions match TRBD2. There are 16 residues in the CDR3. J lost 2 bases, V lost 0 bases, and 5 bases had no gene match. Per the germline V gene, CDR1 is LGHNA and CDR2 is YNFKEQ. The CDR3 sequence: CASSQDSLAGTYEQYF. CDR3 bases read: TGTGCCAGCAGCCAAGATTCGCTAGCGGGAACCTACGAG.